This entry describes one TCR beta chain. The antigen this receptor binds is unknown. Base qualities were left out, and no much larger clone turns up one base away. Genomic DNA was isolated from the sorted cells so that the TCRbeta CDR3 region could be sequenced. The immunoSEQ Assay was used for sequencing of TCRbeta CDR3 regions. The table was pulled from immuneACCESS by TCRdb, which kept in-frame rearrangements only. Such tables lose some clones; where checked, under half of the loss comes from unresolved V genes, and the rest has no known cause. The sample table holds 25,000 to 35,000 clones, of which more than 75% were seen once. 12% to 15% of the sample goes to the ten largest clones. The germline V end is reduced by 6 bases and the J end by 5 bases; junction bases left unmatched: 9. The CDR3 starts with the cysteine, ends with the phenylalanine, and has 14 residues. Just CDR3 DNA is preserved here, 42 bases in frame from base 1. CDR1 and CDR2 are read off the germline V gene (reference sequence) as MNHEY and SMNVEV.

The trial excluded patients who had a history of autoimmune disease or were on systemic immunosuppression. Peripheral blood for TCR sequencing was drawn from every dose cohort at baseline, at cycle 4 day 1 and at cycle 7 day 1. The samples were drawn from a first-in-human, open-label, multicenter phase I dose-escalation trial of ivuxolimab. Adults with locally advanced or metastatic melanoma, renal cell carcinoma, hepatocellular carcinoma or head and neck squamous cell carcinoma were enrolled in the trial. Before TCR sequencing, CD4+ and CD8+ T cells were separately sorted from peripheral blood. The sample originates from a study of OX40 agonist ivuxolimab in advanced cancers. In the study overall: Ivuxolimab was an agonistic, fully human IgG2 monoclonal antibody directed against OX40 (CD134), a costimulatory receptor. In the dose-escalation cohort, around four fifths of patients were male, and the mean age was around 60 years, with a range of roughly 20 to 79. The purpose of peripheral TCRbeta sequencing was to test whether ivuxolimab changed TCR sequence diversity and led to clonal T-cell expansion. Prior anti-PD-1, anti-PD-L1 or anti-CTLA-4 therapy was permitted, and 40% to 50% of dose-escalation patients had received checkpoint inhibitors. Of the 50 to 55 patients in dose escalation, 19 had hepatocellular carcinoma, around 15 had melanoma, 9 had renal cell carcinoma and 9 had head and neck cancer. The paper describes the monotherapy dose-escalation part (N ≈ 49 patients) of the phase I trial of ivuxolimab. Intravenous ivuxolimab was administered to patients every 2 weeks at six dose levels: 0.01, 0.1, 0.3, 1.5, 3 and 10 mg/kg. Partial responses occurred in three dose-escalation patients, of whom one had hepatocellular carcinoma and two had cutaneous melanoma.

Here is what the overall study found, with its caveats: After ivuxolimab, more expanded clones were found on average in CD8+ T cells than in CD4+ T cells. Low levels of normalized T-cell clonal expansion were also shown by some nonresponding patients. Antigen specificity was not determined for the clonally expanded peripheral T cells. In the 0.1-3.0 mg/kg groups, partial responders had among the lowest normalized peripheral clonal expansion, particularly in CD8+ T cells. At doses of 0.1 to 3.0 mg/kg, clonal expansion of both CD4+ and CD8+ blood T cells was observed from baseline to week 6.

This specimen consisted of CD4+ or CD8+ T cells sorted from blood, obtained in a trial of the OX40 agonist ivuxolimab. This chain is built from TRBV27 and TRBJ1-1; 7 of the junction bases match TRBD1. This receptor was obtained from an adult with an advanced solid tumor such as melanoma, head and neck, liver or kidney cancer. The bases read TGTGCCAGCAGGGTACAGGGGCGGGATACTGAAGCTTTCTTT. This is translated as CASRVQGRDTEAFF.